These 27 T cell receptor beta chains originate from one sample sequenced in a study of CD8 T cells in Susac syndrome. With random hexamers, reverse transcription was performed on about 0.5 to 1 ug of RNA. TCRdb processed the immunoSEQ multiplex PCR reads anew with MiXCR; each CDR3 protein has one entry. The data contain around 200,000 distinct CDR3 sequences, roughly 96% of them singletons. The sequencing sample was made of CD4+ T cells from PBMCs. These receptors were obtained from a human donor in good health.

The genes are TRBV28 and TRBJ1-1; D is uncertain. The length of the CDR3 is 11 residues. V was clipped by 10 bases and J by 3 bases, with 9 bases between them. Germline V gene data show CDR1 as MDHEN and CDR2 as SYDVKM. CDR3 nucleotides: TGTGCCACCCGCTCGGACACTGAAGCTTTCTTT. Its protein is CATRSDTEAFF.

The V and J genes are TRBV5-4 and TRBJ2-5; D call uncertain. This CDR3 has 14 amino acids. Per the germline V gene, CDR1 is SGHNT and CDR2 is YYREEE (reference sequence). V was pared by 4 bases and J by 4 bases, with 14 bases between. CDR3 DNA sequence: TGTGCCAGCAGCCCAGAGTTGGGCCGAGAGACCCAGTACTTC. Its translation: CASSPELGRETQYF.

The V and J genes are TRBV3-1 and TRBJ2-5; D gene ambiguous. The CDR3 covers 11 residues. Germline values: CDR1 LGHDT, CDR2 YNNKEL (reference sequence). V lost 2 bases to trimming and J lost 5 bases, with 3 bases between them. CDR3 nucleotides: TGTGCCAGCAGCCAATGGGAGACCCAGTACTTC. This codes for CASSQWETQYF.

This chain uses TRBV9 with TRBJ2-6; D gene uncertain. This CDR3 spans 13 amino acids. The V gene's germline CDR1 is SGDLS and CDR2 YYNGEE. V was trimmed by 6 bases and J by 4 bases, leaving 8 bases between them. CDR3 region: CASTRQGANVLTF. The DNA of the CDR3 is TGTGCCAGCACCAGACAAGGGGCCAACGTCCTGACTTTC.

This sequence joins TRBV29-1 and TRBJ2-3, with D possibly TRBD2 on 6 matching bases. The CDR3 runs 13 residues. Germline CDR1 and CDR2: SQVTM and ANQGSEA. The V gene lost 7 bases and the J gene lost 2 bases, with 13 bases spanning the gap. This CDR3 is CSGRDFNTDTQYF. The DNA of the CDR3 is TGCAGCGGTAGGGACTTTAACACAGATACGCAGTATTTT.

The rearrangement links TRBV30 to TRBJ2-5; D not resolved. CDR3 length: 14 amino acids. V was cut by 0 bases and J by 6 bases, with 14 bases left in between. Germline V gives CDR1 GTSNPN, CDR2 SVGIG (reference sequence). The CDR3 protein is CAWSVGFVRQTQYF. DNA of the CDR3: TGTGCCTGGAGTGTAGGGTTTGTCAGGCAGACCCAGTACTTC.

CDR3 in DNA: TGCAGTGCCCCGGGACAGGGAAGTTTTGAAGATACGCAGTATTTT. It translates to CSAPGQGSFEDTQYF. The chain uses TRBV20-1 and TRBJ2-3; 9 bases match TRBD1. CDR1 is DFQATT, CDR2 SNEGSKA, per germline (reference sequence). The CDR3 consists of 15 residues. V shed 6 bases, J shed 5 bases, and the junction held 12 bases outside the gene matches.

The chain uses TRBV29-1 and TRBJ1-4; no reliable D call. The CDR3 spans 13 residues. Between the trimmed V and J ends, which lost 7 bases and 8 bases, there was a span of 17 bases. Germline CDR1 SQVTM, CDR2 ANQGSEA. The CDR3 here is CSARADVMEKLFF. In DNA, the CDR3 is TGCAGCGCTAGGGCAGACGTTATGGAAAAACTGTTTTTT.

V and J are TRBV12-3 or TRBV12-4 and TRBJ2-5; 7 positions match TRBD1. The CDR3 totals 13 residues. V shed 6 bases and J 4 bases; nucleotides not matched to a gene: 5. Written as DNA, the CDR3 is TGTGCCAGCAGCCGCACAGGGGTAGAGACCCAGTACTTC. It specifies CASSRTGVETQYF.

The chain links TRBV6-5 to TRBJ2-1; D unclear. V gave up 2 bases and J gave up 5 bases, with 10 bases separating them. This CDR3 is built from 14 residues. In germline, CDR1 is MNHEY, CDR2 SVGAGI. CDR3 sequence (DNA): TGTGCCAGCAGTTACGATTGGAAGGACAATGAGCAGTTCTTC. Translation gives CASSYDWKDNEQFF.

The CDR3 spells CSARTPGYQETQYF. In DNA form, the CDR3 reads TGCAGTGCTAGAACCCCCGGGTACCAAGAGACCCAGTACTTC. V gene TRBV20-1 combines with J gene TRBJ2-5; no clear D. The germline gives CDR1 DFQATT, CDR2 SNEGSKA (reference sequence). The CDR3 sequence is 14 residues long. V lost 2 bases and J lost 0, with 10 bases in between.

The chain uses TRBV12-3 or TRBV12-4 and TRBJ2-3, with TRBD2 matching 10 bases. The CDR3 extends over 14 amino acids. V shed 6 bases and J 4 bases; nucleotides not matched to a gene: 4. This chain's CDR3 is CASRGLAGADTQYF. The DNA of the CDR3 is TGTGCCAGCAGGGGGCTAGCGGGGGCAGATACGCAGTATTTT.

The count of this clonotype is one. The chain employs TRBV15 and TRBJ1-1; D remains ambiguous. The germline V and J ends were trimmed by 1 base and 5 bases, with 11 bases remaining between them. The CDR3 spans 14 residues. Germline-derived CDR1 and CDR2 are LNHNV and YYDKDF (reference sequence). This chain's CDR3 is CATSRVEEWTEAFF. The CDR3 nucleotides read TGTGCCACCAGCAGAGTAGAGGAGTGGACTGAAGCTTTCTTT.

The V and J genes are TRBV29-1 and TRBJ2-3, with a tentative D call TRBD2 (6 bases). CDR3 size: 10 residues. Trimming removed 4 bases from V and 14 bases from J, with 13 bases in between. Per germline, CDR1 SQVTM and CDR2 ANQGSEA. In DNA, the CDR3 is TGCAGCGTTGTAGACTCGGAGGGGTATTTT. Translating it yields CSVVDSEGYF.

This sequence joins TRBV30 and TRBJ2-1, with TRBD2 identical over 11 bases. Germline V gene data show CDR1 as GTSNPN and CDR2 as SVGIG (reference sequence). V gave up 2 bases and J gave up 14 bases; unmatched junction bases: 17. This CDR3 has 16 amino acids. CDR3 amino acids: CAWSQTSTLAGGREFF. In nucleotides, the CDR3 is TGTGCCTGGAGTCAAACTTCTACGTTAGCGGGAGGGCGGGAGTTCTTC.

CDR3 protein: CSATPVTGSTDTQYF. CDR3 nucleotides: TGCAGTGCCACCCCCGTTACGGGAAGCACAGATACGCAGTATTTT. The rearrangement joins TRBV20-1 to TRBJ2-3; D may be TRBD2 (5 bases). The CDR3 covers 15 residues. Per germline, CDR1 DFQATT and CDR2 SNEGSKA (reference sequence). V was clipped by 6 bases and J by 0 bases, with 16 bases between them.

The V call is TRBV15, the J call TRBJ1-5, with no clear D. Germline V gene sequence: CDR1 LNHNV, CDR2 YYDKDF (reference sequence). The CDR3 length is 13 residues. V dropped 3 bases and J dropped 7 bases, with 10 bases sitting between them. The CDR3 DNA is TGTGCCACCAGCAGGGACCCGGGACAGCCCCAGCATTTT. Protein sequence: CATSRDPGQPQHF.

The rearrangement uses TRBV18 and TRBJ2-1, with TRBD2 identical over 11 bases. The trim removed 5 bases at V and 0 bases at J, leaving 3 bases unmatched. The V gene's germline CDR1 is KGHSH and CDR2 LQKENI. This CDR3 is 16 amino acids long. The DNA for the CDR3 is TGTGCCAGCTCATCTACTAGCGGGGGCTCCTACAATGAGCAGTTCTTC. This sequence encodes CASSSTSGGSYNEQFF.

V usage is TRBV6-5 and J usage is TRBJ1-1; D gene unclear. Germline V lookup: CDR1 MNHEY, CDR2 SVGAGI. The CDR3 consists of 14 residues. The V end was cut by 2 bases, the J end by 1 base, with 8 bases between. The CDR3 reads CASSYGGQNTEAFF. CDR3 nucleotides: TGTGCCAGCAGTTACGGTGGGCAGAACACTGAAGCTTTCTTT.

The chain links TRBV7-9 to TRBJ2-5, with TRBD2 matching 7 bases. V trimming: 5 bases; J trimming: 7 bases; junction bases outside the gene matches: 7. Germline-derived CDR1 and CDR2 are SEHNR and FQNEAQ (reference sequence). CDR3 length: 13 residues. Written as DNA, the CDR3 is TGTGCCAGCAGCCCGGGGGGACTTGGGACCCAGTACTTC. Its protein is CASSPGGLGTQYF.

The CDR3 DNA reads TGCAGCGTTCTTGAGGGGAGGGGTAATGAAAAACTGTTTTTT. This codes for CSVLEGRGNEKLFF. The gene calls are TRBV29-1 and TRBJ1-4, with TRBD1 as a possible D gene (5 bases). V dropped 5 bases and J dropped 4 bases, with 14 bases sitting between them. Germline values: CDR1 SQVTM, CDR2 ANQGSEA. This CDR3 is 14 amino acids long. The whole variable domain, remainder taken from reference TRBV29-1 and TRBJ1-4, is SAVISQKPSRDICQRGTSLTIQCQVDSQVTMMFWYRQQPGQSLTLIATANQGSEATYESGFVIDKFPISRPNLTFSTLTVSNMSPEDSSIYLCSVLEGRGNEKLFFGSGTQLSVL.

V usage is TRBV27 and J usage is TRBJ2-3; D unclear. CDR3 length: 17 residues. V was clipped by 3 bases and J by 3 bases, with 19 bases between them. CDR1 and CDR2 (germline): MNHEY, SMNVEV (reference sequence). The CDR3 DNA reads as TGTGCCAGCAGTTTCCGAAGCACGGCAGGAGCAACAGATACGCAGTATTTT. Protein sequence: CASSFRSTAGATDTQYF.

The chain employs TRBV7-3 and TRBJ2-1, with a possible D match to TRBD2 (6 bases). Trimming removed 5 bases from V and 1 base from J, with 15 bases in between. The CDR3 contains 16 residues. Germline CDR1 is SGHTA and CDR2 is FQGTGA. CDR3 loop: CASSRAGSSSYNEQFF. DNA of the CDR3: TGTGCCAGCAGCCGAGCGGGCTCTTCGTCCTACAATGAGCAGTTCTTC.

The chain employs TRBV18 and TRBJ2-7; 14 bases line up with TRBD2. The V segment lost 3 bases and the J segment 3 bases; nucleotides outside the gene matches: 4. CDR1 is KGHSH and CDR2 is LQKENI in the germline V gene. There are 16 residues in the CDR3. CDR3 amino acids: CASSPGTSGGNYEQYF. Here the CDR3 DNA reads TGTGCCAGCTCACCGGGGACTAGCGGGGGAAACTACGAGCAGTACTTC.

This chain joins TRBV30 and TRBJ1-5; a possible D gene is TRBD1 (5 bases). In germline, CDR1 is GTSNPN, CDR2 SVGIG (reference sequence). Trimming left V 0 bases short and J 0 bases short, with 18 bases between. CDR3 length: 18 residues. The CDR3 coding sequence is TGTGCCTGGAGTGTACGGTTTTCAGGGCGGAATAGCAATCAGCCCCAGCATTTT. This encodes CAWSVRFSGRNSNQPQHF.

V is TRBV29-1 and J is TRBJ2-7; D is ambiguous. The CDR3 runs 12 residues. Germline CDR1 and CDR2: SQVTM and ANQGSEA. V lost 1 base, J lost 7 bases, and 11 bases lay in between. The CDR3 spells CSVEGPAVEQYF. The CDR3 coding sequence is TGCAGCGTTGAAGGCCCCGCTGTAGAGCAGTACTTC.

The chain carries TRBV6-2 or TRBV6-3 and TRBJ1-5, with TRBD1 as a possible D gene (6 bases). The CDR3 is made up of 15 amino acids. CDR1 and CDR2 from the germline V gene are MNHEY and SVGEGT. V lost 5 bases and J lost 5, with 16 bases in between. The CDR3 region is CASSRDNLNHQPQHF. The CDR3 DNA reads TGTGCCAGCAGTCGGGACAACCTGAACCATCAGCCCCAGCATTTT.